There are a few counts of the clone carrying this T cell receptor beta chain. Its specificity is not known. From the 5' RACE reads, TCRdb called clonotypes with MiXCR, one entry per CDR3 protein. This table has 520,000 or so distinct CDR3 sequences, 20% to 25% appearing once. The sample originates from a study of identical twins. Looked up from germline, CDR1 is DFQATT and CDR2 is SNEGSKA (reference sequence). This CDR3 contains 15 residues. V was clipped by 7 bases and J by 0 bases, with 18 bases between them. Regarding the study as a whole: Analyses based on zero insertions could be partly confounded by invariant MAIT and iNKT cells.

The same sample was also used in a study of T cells expressing NK-cell markers.

V usage is TRBV20-1 and J usage is TRBJ1-2; the D gene is possibly TRBD1 (6 bases). Source material: CD4+ T cells sorted from blood. The TCR was taken from a young woman in good health. This CDR3 is CSVRGGSGANYGYTF. CDR3 DNA sequence: TGCAGTGTCAGAGGGGGATCCGGGGCTAACTATGGCTACACCTTC.